Detailed here is one T cell receptor beta chain. Its antigen is unknown. The junction does not match germline at one end; this may be a read error. The data originate from a study of blood T cells in healthy people across ages. For the study at large: Template switching picked up about one barcoded beta molecule for each two T cells. Regarding the study as a whole: A roughly linear age-dependent decrease characterized TCR beta diversity per million T cells. TCR beta diversity tracked closely with naive T cell percentage.

The CDR3 contains 13 residues. Germline values: CDR1 MNHEY, CDR2 SVGEGT. PCR was performed a second time for roughly 7 to 11 cycles using a sample-barcoded 5' primer and a J-beta primer mix. Every cDNA was tagged by a template-switch adaptor with 12 random nucleotides. TCRdb independently ran MiXCR on the 5' RACE reads; one entry per CDR3 protein. The data hold some 920,000 distinct CDR3 sequences, with roughly half observed a single time. The chain employs TRBV6-2 or TRBV6-3 and TRBJ2-3, with D hard to call. This receptor was identified in a woman aged 55-69 years in good health. The sequenced sample was blood. CDR3: CASSDPYPDAQYF. CDR3 bases: TGTGCCAGCAGTGATCCATACCCAGATGCGCAGTATTTT.